What follows are 4 T cell receptor beta chains derived from one specimen sequenced in a study of glioma-infiltrating T cells. TCR alpha and beta CDR3 regions were amplified from RNA using iRepertoire nested multiplex PCR. TCRdb reprocessed the multiplex PCR reads with MiXCR, giving one entry per CDR3 protein. The sample carries about 130,000 distinct CDR3 sequences, under 30% recorded once. The sample consisted of glioma tissue, nonneoplastic brain tissue, or PBMCs (not recorded which). These receptors came from a human donor with low-grade glioma or glioblastoma, undergoing nonglioma brain surgery, or in good health (not recorded which).

The rearrangement uses TRBV5-1 and TRBJ1-2; D gene uncertain. Germline V gives CDR1 SGHRS, CDR2 YFSETQ. Between the trimmed V and J ends, which lost 0 bases and 5 bases, there was a span of 11 bases. The CDR3 runs 14 residues. CDR3 protein: CASSLGTRAYGYTF. The CDR3 nucleotides read TGCGCCAGCAGCTTGGGAACGAGGGCGTATGGCTACACCTTC.

The chain employs TRBV5-1 and TRBJ1-1, with a weak D call TRBD1 (6 bases). CDR1 is SGHRS and CDR2 is YFSETQ in the germline V gene. Between the trimmed V and J ends, which lost 0 bases and 8 bases, there was a span of 14 bases. This CDR3 has 14 amino acids. For the CDR3, the DNA is TGCGCCAGCAGCTTGGCCCCCTCGGACAGAGAAGCTTTCTTT. Its translation: CASSLAPSDREAFF.

In this sample, this clonotype turned up many times. The chain recombines TRBV7-9 with TRBJ2-1; D gene unclear. The germline CDR1 and CDR2 sequences are SEHNR and FQNEAQ (reference sequence). The CDR3 consists of 15 residues. Trimming took off 4 bases at V and 5 bases at J, with 15 bases between the two ends. The CDR3 protein is CASSSRLGNHNEQFF. The CDR3 DNA reads as TGTGCCAGCAGCTCCCGACTGGGAAACCACAATGAGCAGTTCTTC.

This clonotype has only a few counts. This sequence joins TRBV7-9 and TRBJ2-2, with a tentative D call TRBD1 (6 bases). In germline, CDR1 is SEHNR, CDR2 FQNEAQ (reference sequence). The V end lost 7 bases, the J end lost 2 bases, and 14 bases lay between the germline ends. The CDR3 totals 15 residues. The CDR3 DNA reads TGTGCCAGCACGCCGGGGACATTCAACACCGGGGAGCTGTTTTTT. This codes for CASTPGTFNTGELFF.